This TCR beta chain stems from a study of tumor-infiltrating lymphocytes in primary liver carcinoma. At the level of the study: Ages ranged from 30 to 69, with HCC or mixed HCC-cholangiocarcinoma. With diameters of roughly 4 to 10 cm, tumors were stage T1-T3 N0M0.

The study's findings and limits: Compared with blood, tumor repertoires held significantly more in their top 250 clones.

It was unsorted whole blood that yielded blood RNA, and germline DNA was also extracted. About 3.7 milliliters of peripheral blood were drawn presurgically. Germline values: CDR1 SGHDT, CDR2 YYEEEE. Trimming took 4 bases from V and 4 from J, leaving 9 bases between them. This CDR3 is built from 12 residues. This clonotype has a handful of counts. Its antigen is as yet unknown. The investigators made TCR beta cDNA from approximately 0.5 ug total RNA, using a constant-region primer. Libraries for TCR beta were built through three nested multiplex PCR rounds, which together made up a slightly modified ARM-PCR procedure. A C-beta reverse primer was combined with TRBV1-TRBV30 forward primers in the first two PCR rounds, and each round had around 11 cycles. TCRdb analysed the multiplex PCR reads with MiXCR anew, one entry per CDR3 protein. Among about 200,000 distinct CDR3 sequences, less than 70% were seen once, and the ten largest hold around 7.1%.

The sample taken for sequencing was peripheral blood. V and J are TRBV5-6 and TRBJ2-7; unclear D gene. The receptor was isolated from a woman aged 55-69 years with primary liver carcinoma and hepatitis B virus infection. CDR3 sequence: CASSKRQYEQYF. CDR3 nucleotide sequence: TGTGCCAGCAGCAAACGGCAGTACGAGCAGTACTTC.